One and the same sample provided the 23 T cell receptor beta chains below, sequenced in a study of T-cell reconstitution after alpha-beta-depleted transplantation in children. Using unique molecular identifiers, the investigators prepared the TCRbeta library. TCRdb analysed the PCR reads with MiXCR anew, one entry per CDR3 protein. The data hold about 340,000 distinct CDR3 sequences, with roughly 16% observed a single time. Sequencing used PBMCs, mostly from graft donor cells, obtained 360 days after TCRalphabeta/CD19-depleted stem cell transplant. Receptor source: a male patient between 2 and 10 years old who had a stem cell transplant for acute lymphoblastic leukemia, so the T cells may come from the graft donor.

This clonotype was recorded at least ten times. The chain couples TRBV28 to TRBJ2-1; TRBD2 matches at 7 bases. The CDR3 has 15 amino acids. The germline CDR1 and CDR2 sequences are MDHEN and SYDVKM. Trimming cost V 3 bases and J 2 bases; bases outside gene matches: 4. The CDR3 region has the DNA TGTGCCAGCAGTTTGTGGCGGGGGACCTACAATGAGCAGTTCTTC. It is translated as CASSLWRGTYNEQFF. Supplemented by reference TRBV28 and TRBJ2-1, the full variable domain reads DVKVTQSSRYLVKRTGEKVFLECVQDMDHENMFWYRQDPGLGLRLIYFSYDVKMKEKGDIPEGYSVSREKKERFSLILESASTNQTSMYLCASSLWRGTYNEQFFGPGTRLTVL.

In this sample, this clonotype turned up a few times. The rearrangement uses TRBV7-6 and TRBJ2-5; the D is unclear. The germline CDR1 and CDR2 sequences are SGHVS and FNYEAQ. The CDR3 sequence is 16 residues long. V lost 4 bases to trimming and J lost 1 base, with 16 bases between them. The chain's CDR3 is CASSSVVWGTQETQYF. Here the CDR3 DNA reads TGTGCCAGCAGCTCTGTGGTATGGGGTACCCAAGAGACCCAGTACTTC.

The chain links TRBV15 to TRBJ2-7, with 10 bases fitting TRBD1. V trimming: 1 base; J trimming: 2 bases; junction bases outside the gene matches: 14. Germline CDR1 reads LNHNV; CDR2 reads YYDKDF (reference sequence). CDR3 size: 19 residues. The CDR3, as DNA: TGTGCCACCAGCAGAGTCGGGACAGGGGAAAACGGGTTCGCCTACGAGCAGTACTTC. This codes for CATSRVGTGENGFAYEQYF.

This chain links TRBV25-1 with TRBJ2-5; D is perhaps TRBD2 (6 bases). CDR1 and CDR2 (germline): MGHDK, SYGVNS. Trimming removed 7 bases at V and 4 bases at J, with 10 bases between. The CDR3 contains 12 residues. CDR3 loop: CASIQEGETQYF. The CDR3 region has the DNA TGTGCCAGCATTCAGGAGGGAGAGACCCAGTACTTC.

This clonotype has a handful of counts. The chain carries TRBV16 and TRBJ2-7, with D possibly matching TRBD2 (5 bases). Germline V gives CDR1 KGHSY, CDR2 FQNENV. The CDR3 runs 15 residues. Trimming removed 4 bases from V and 3 bases from J, with 16 bases in between. The CDR3 loop reads CASSPPGISGYEQYF. CDR3 bases: TGTGCCAGCAGCCCCCCGGGGATCAGCGGCTACGAGCAGTACTTC.

In this sample, this clonotype turned up a few times. This chain links TRBV10-3 with TRBJ2-7; D may be TRBD2 (6 bases). This CDR3 has 15 residues. Per the germline V gene, CDR1 is ENHRY and CDR2 is SYGVKD. Trimming removed 4 bases from V and 3 bases from J, with 16 bases in between. As DNA, the CDR3 is TGTGCCATCAGTGGGGGGGACGGTATCCTCTACGAGCAGTACTTC. Its translation: CAISGGDGILYEQYF.

The chain couples TRBV7-9 to TRBJ2-2, with D hard to call. Trimming shortened V by 5 bases and J by 5 bases, and 12 bases separated the two germline ends. The CDR3 loop spans 14 amino acids. Germline CDR1 reads SEHNR; CDR2 reads FQNEAQ (reference sequence). The CDR3 loop is CASSPRLRTGELFF. In nucleotides, the CDR3 is TGTGCCAGCAGCCCCCGGCTGAGGACCGGGGAGCTGTTTTTT.

This clonotype was detected many times. The chain recombines TRBV10-3 with TRBJ2-1; 7 bases fit TRBD2. The CDR3 contains 16 residues. V shed 4 bases, J shed 6 bases, and the junction held 12 bases outside the gene matches. Germline CDR1 and CDR2: ENHRY and SYGVKD. In nucleotides, the CDR3 is TGTGCCATCAGTGGTGGGCTCGGGGGAGGGCGCAATGAGCAGTTCTTC. Translating it yields CAISGGLGGGRNEQFF.

The sample holds a few counts of this clonotype. This chain connects TRBV5-1 to TRBJ2-1; 7 positions agree with TRBD2. With V trimmed by 0 bases and J by 5 bases, 14 bases remained unmatched. Germline loops: CDR1 SGHRS, CDR2 YFSETQ. The CDR3 covers 18 residues. CDR3 in DNA: TGCGCCAGCAGCTTGGATCCTCTGGCGGGAGTTATCGACAATGAGCAGTTCTTC. Amino acids: CASSLDPLAGVIDNEQFF.

This clonotype has just a few counts. V usage is TRBV10-3 and J usage is TRBJ2-1; 7 nucleotides align to TRBD1. Trimming took 11 bases from V and 2 from J; bases not matched to a gene: 9. The CDR3 length is 14 residues. Per germline, CDR1 ENHRY and CDR2 SYGVKD. CDR3 DNA: TGTGCCGCGCAAGAGGGGGCGGCCTACAATGAGCAGTTCTTC. This translates into CAAQEGAAYNEQFF.

Ten or more counts support this clonotype. This chain joins TRBV10-3 and TRBJ2-5; 8 nucleotides align to TRBD1. The junction had 12 bases not matched to a gene; V was cut back by 8 bases and J by 4 bases. The length of the CDR3 is 15 residues. Looked up from germline, CDR1 is ENHRY and CDR2 is SYGVKD. The CDR3 DNA follows: TGTGCCATCGGGGGCGGATCAGGGGGCCCAGAGACCCAGTACTTC. Translating gives CAIGGGSGGPETQYF.

A note on this clonotype: Compared with germline, one end of the junction differs, possibly owing to a read error. This chain links TRBV20-1 with TRBJ2-7; 7 nucleotides agree with TRBD2. The CDR3 has 14 residues. Germline assignment: CDR1 DFQATT and CDR2 SNEGSKA (reference sequence). Here the CDR3 reads CSARVLGTNSEEYF. The CDR3 nucleotides read TGCAGTGCTAGAGTTTTAGGGACTAACTCCGAGGAGTACTTC.

This clonotype was detected only a few times. The chain couples TRBV11-2 to TRBJ1-6; no reliable D call. Trimming cost V 1 base and J 0 bases, with 7 bases left between them. This CDR3 comprises 16 residues. Germline CDR1 and CDR2: SGHAT and FQNNGV. The CDR3 coding sequence is TGTGCCAGCAGCTTAGTTCATGACTCCTATAATTCACCCCTCCACTTT. Translated: CASSLVHDSYNSPLHF.

The V call is TRBV12-3 or TRBV12-4, the J call TRBJ1-2; a possible D gene is TRBD1 (5 bases). Trimming took 8 bases from V and 8 from J, leaving 21 bases between them. The CDR3 consists of 14 residues. CDR3 region: CASGSWGEGKGYTF. In DNA form, the CDR3 reads TGTGCCAGCGGATCGTGGGGCGAAGGAAAGGGCTACACCTTC.

The chain couples TRBV4-1 to TRBJ2-7; perhaps TRBD2 as D (6 bases). The germline V and J ends were trimmed by 1 base and 3 bases, with 10 bases remaining between them. This CDR3 region has 14 residues. Germline V gives CDR1 MGHRA, CDR2 YSYEKL. CDR3 residues: CASSQAGSGYEQYF. The CDR3 DNA reads TGCGCCAGCAGCCAAGCCGGGAGTGGCTACGAGCAGTACTTC.

The V gene is TRBV20-1, the J gene TRBJ1-5, with D possibly being TRBD1 (6 bases). Germline loops: CDR1 DFQATT, CDR2 SNEGSKA (reference sequence). This CDR3 contains 15 residues. V was trimmed by 0 bases and J by 9 bases, leaving 18 bases between them. The CDR3 loop reads CSARENDRTEGPQHF. The CDR3 DNA is TGCAGTGCTAGAGAAAACGACAGGACCGAAGGGCCCCAGCATTTT.

Concerning this clonotype: The junction does not match germline at one end; this may be a read error. The chain uses TRBV24-1 and TRBJ2-7, with D perhaps matching TRBD1 or TRBD2 (6 bases each). The germline V gene encodes CDR1 KGHDR and CDR2 SFDVKD. The CDR3 is 14 residues long. For the CDR3, the DNA is TGTGCCGCCACGGGGGCGGGTGATTCCTACGAGGAGTACTTC. This gives the protein CAATGAGDSYEEYF.

A few counts support this clonotype. The chain links TRBV10-2 to TRBJ2-1; tentative D call: TRBD2 (6 bases). Germline V lookup: CDR1 WSHSY, CDR2 SAAADI. V dropped 2 bases and J dropped 15 bases, with 26 bases sitting between them. This CDR3 comprises 16 residues. The CDR3 DNA reads as TGCGCCAGCAGTGAGCTAACGGGACTCCAGGTTGGGGTTCGGTTCTTC. Translating it yields CASSELTGLQVGVRFF.

This clonotype has more than one count but fewer than ten. This chain links TRBV7-8 with TRBJ2-7, with D possibly TRBD2 on 6 matching bases. V gave up 2 bases and J gave up 2 bases, with 10 bases separating them. In germline, CDR1 is SGHVS, CDR2 FQNEAQ. CDR3 length: 14 residues. CDR3 DNA sequence: TGTGCCAGCAGCTTATCGGGAGATACCTACGAGCAGTACTTC. This gives the protein CASSLSGDTYEQYF.

This clonotype occurred a few times. The rearrangement joins TRBV28 to TRBJ2-5; 8 nucleotides match TRBD1. Germline CDR1 and CDR2: MDHEN and SYDVKM. V was pared by 5 bases and J by 5 bases, with 7 bases of the junction left unmatched. This CDR3 is 14 amino acids long. CDR3 DNA sequence: TGTGCCAGCAGTCCAGTCCGGGACAGGGAGACCCAGTACTTC. This gives the protein CASSPVRDRETQYF.

At least ten counts were recorded for this clonotype. This sequence joins TRBV11-2 and TRBJ2-7; maybe TRBD1 (6 bases). This CDR3 contains 16 residues. Between the trimmed V and J ends, which lost 1 base and 0 bases, there was a span of 13 bases. The germline V gene encodes CDR1 SGHAT and CDR2 FQNNGV. The CDR3 DNA reads as TGTGCCAGCAGCTTAGCTCGAAGGACAGCCTCCTACGAGCAGTACTTC. Translation: CASSLARRTASYEQYF.

This clonotype was seen only a few times. The V and J genes are TRBV12-3 or TRBV12-4 and TRBJ2-1; 7 positions agree with TRBD1. CDR3 length equals 14 residues. The J segment lost 1 base and the V segment lost 6 bases, leaving 3 bases of the junction unmatched. CDR3 in amino acids: CASRLQGSYNEQFF. The DNA of the CDR3 is TGTGCCAGCAGGTTACAGGGGTCCTACAATGAGCAGTTCTTC.

The chain recombines TRBV12-3 or TRBV12-4 with TRBJ1-1, with 8 bases matching TRBD1. Trimming at V came to 2 bases and at J to 1 base, leaving 9 bases not matched to a gene. The CDR3 totals 17 residues. CDR3 amino acids: CASSLRVGGTGNTEAFF. As DNA, the CDR3 is TGTGCCAGCAGTTTACGAGTGGGGGGGACAGGGAACACTGAAGCTTTCTTT.